The 18 T cell receptor beta chains below all came from one sample that was sequenced in a study of post-analysis software for immune sequencing data. Tagging with unique molecular identifiers was a feature of the TCR beta cDNA libraries. TCRdb analysed the PCR reads with MiXCR anew, one entry per CDR3 protein. Among fewer than 850,000 distinct CDR3 sequences listed, 35% to 55% were seen once. Whole-study results and caveats: Four or five TRBV segments, including TRBV5-6, TRBV5-1 and TRBV20-1, were more frequent in patients than controls.

These receptors have no identified antigens. Sequencing input: blood. Receptor source: a girl under 18 with multiple sclerosis.

V usage is TRBV7-9 and J usage is TRBJ2-3; D is unclear. Germline lookup yields CDR1 SEHNR and CDR2 FQNEAQ (reference sequence). Trimming stripped 3 bases from V and 6 bases from J, with 7 bases between. CDR3 length: 12 residues. The CDR3: CASSFLWDTQYF. The CDR3 DNA sequence: TGTGCCAGCAGCTTCCTCTGGGATACGCAGTATTTT. Combining the CDR3 with reference TRBV7-9 and TRBJ2-3 gives the whole variable domain DTGVSQNPRHKITKRGQNVTFRCDPISEHNRLYWYRQTLGQGPEFLTYFQNEAQLEKSRLLSDRFSAERPKGSFSTLEIQRTEQGDSAMYLCASSFLWDTQYFGPGTRLTVL.

The V gene is TRBV29-1, the J gene TRBJ1-1; 10 bases match TRBD1. The CDR3 runs 13 residues. Trimming cost V 3 bases and J 6 bases; bases outside gene matches: 4. Germline V gives CDR1 SQVTM, CDR2 ANQGSEA. The CDR3 region is CSVEGQGIPEAFF. The DNA for the CDR3 is TGCAGCGTTGAGGGACAGGGGATCCCTGAAGCTTTCTTT.

The rearrangement links TRBV29-1 to TRBJ2-3; a possible D gene is TRBD1 (5 bases). Looked up from germline, CDR1 is SQVTM and CDR2 is ANQGSEA. The CDR3 has 12 residues. V dropped 6 bases and J dropped 6 bases, with 13 bases sitting between them. The CDR3 nucleotides read TGCAGCGTAGTAGAACAGGTGGATACGCAGTATTTT. It encodes CSVVEQVDTQYF.

The rearrangement uses TRBV3-1 and TRBJ1-1; D possibly corresponds to TRBD1 (5 bases). The CDR3 covers 13 residues. Trimming removed 5 bases at V and 10 bases at J, with 17 bases between. In germline, CDR1 is LGHDT, CDR2 YNNKEL (reference sequence). In nucleotides, the CDR3 is TGTGCCAGCAGCTGGCAGAGGGGAGTCGGAGCTTTCTTT. Protein: CASSWQRGVGAFF.

The chain couples TRBV7-9 to TRBJ1-6; 7 nucleotides agree with TRBD1. Germline CDR1 SEHNR, CDR2 FQNEAQ (reference sequence). The CDR3 sequence is 14 residues long. V was pared by 5 bases and J by 4 bases, with 2 bases of the junction left unmatched. CDR3 bases: TGTGCCAGCAGCCGACAGGGTTATAATTCACCCCTCCACTTT. It encodes CASSRQGYNSPLHF.

This sequence joins TRBV29-1 and TRBJ1-1, with TRBD1 identical over 11 bases. CDR1 and CDR2 from the germline V gene are SQVTM and ANQGSEA. The CDR3 is 15 amino acids. V dropped 6 bases and J dropped 6; count of bases not matched to a gene: 12. The chain's CDR3 is CSVVGQGARGAEAFF. CDR3 bases: TGCAGCGTCGTCGGACAGGGGGCGCGTGGAGCTGAAGCTTTCTTT.

This clonotype was counted between two and nine times. This chain's CDR3 is CSARRLQGSYEQYF. CDR3 bases: TGCAGTGCTAGACGTCTACAAGGCTCCTACGAGCAGTACTTC. J is TRBJ2-7 and V is TRBV20-1; D is unresolved. The CDR3 runs to 14 residues. V lost 2 bases, J lost 0 bases, and 11 bases lay in between. Germline CDR1 and CDR2: DFQATT and SNEGSKA (reference sequence).

The rearrangement joins TRBV20-1 to TRBJ2-5; D is ambiguous. With 3 bases removed from V and 1 base from J, the gap between germline ends came to 12 bases. The germline gives CDR1 DFQATT, CDR2 SNEGSKA (reference sequence). The CDR3 totals 14 residues. CDR3 in DNA: TGCAGTGCTAGTGTAGCAGGTTTCCAAGAGACCCAGTACTTC. Translation: CSASVAGFQETQYF.

The V gene is TRBV28, the J gene TRBJ2-1; D is uncertain. Germline CDR1 and CDR2: MDHEN and SYDVKM. The CDR3 has 13 amino acids. V gave up 7 bases and J gave up 3 bases, with 10 bases separating them. The CDR3 loop is CASTTIVYNEQFF. CDR3 coding DNA: TGTGCCAGCACAACGATAGTCTACAATGAGCAGTTCTTC.

V gene TRBV6-5 combines with J gene TRBJ2-3, with D perhaps matching TRBD2 (5 bases). The CDR3 consists of 14 residues. V was clipped by 3 bases and J by 0 bases, with 7 bases between them. CDR1 and CDR2 (germline): MNHEY, SVGAGI. The CDR3 DNA follows: TGTGCCAGCAGTTATGGGAGTAGCACAGATACGCAGTATTTT. This encodes CASSYGSSTDTQYF.

This rearrangement joins TRBV4-1 to TRBJ1-1; TRBD1 is a possible D gene (5 bases). CDR1 is MGHRA, CDR2 YSYEKL, per germline. The CDR3 consists of 14 residues. V shed 0 bases and J shed 4 bases, with 9 bases lying between them. The chain's CDR3 is CASSQEEGSTEAFF. The CDR3 DNA sequence: TGCGCCAGCAGCCAAGAGGAGGGGAGCACTGAAGCTTTCTTT.

V gene TRBV20-1 combines with J gene TRBJ2-7; maybe TRBD2 (5 bases). The CDR3 runs to 14 residues. CDR1 is DFQATT and CDR2 is SNEGSKA in the germline V gene (reference sequence). V was cut by 3 bases and J by 3 bases, with 15 bases left in between. CDR3 sequence: CSARGNQRFYEQYF. The CDR3 DNA is TGCAGTGCTAGGGGTAACCAGCGGTTCTACGAGCAGTACTTC.

The chain employs TRBV11-2 and TRBJ2-3; 14 bases are shared with TRBD2. J was trimmed by 5 bases and V by 5 bases; bases with no gene match: 9. Germline V gene sequence: CDR1 SGHAT, CDR2 FQNNGV. The CDR3 totals 17 residues. The CDR3 protein is CASSLWTSGRYRDTQYF. The CDR3 DNA reads TGTGCCAGCAGCCTCTGGACTAGCGGGAGGTATAGAGATACGCAGTATTTT.

This clonotype was picked up a small number of times. This chain connects TRBV25-1 to TRBJ2-2; 11 bases agree with TRBD2. V dropped 5 bases and J dropped 4; count of bases not matched to a gene: 6. This CDR3 contains 16 residues. Germline lookup yields CDR1 MGHDK and CDR2 SYGVNS. The CDR3 spells CASSFGTSGFTGELFF. CDR3 coding DNA: TGTGCCAGCAGTTTCGGGACTAGCGGATTCACCGGGGAGCTGTTTTTT.

In this sample, this clonotype turned up a few times. In DNA form, the CDR3 reads TGTGCCAGCAGTCCTGCTGGGGGGGACGAGCAGTACTTC. Its protein is CASSPAGGDEQYF. This sequence joins TRBV6-5 and TRBJ2-7; TRBD2 agrees at 7 bases. V shed 5 bases, J shed 5 bases, and the junction held 6 bases outside the gene matches. This CDR3 has 13 amino acids. Per germline, CDR1 MNHEY and CDR2 SVGAGI.

This clonotype was counted only a few times. The V and J genes are TRBV28 and TRBJ2-5; tentatively, D is TRBD2 (5 bases). The CDR3 sequence is 16 residues long. Per the germline V gene, CDR1 is MDHEN and CDR2 is SYDVKM. The V end lost 8 bases, the J end lost 2 bases, and 21 bases lay between the germline ends. The chain's CDR3 is CASSPVGESPQETQYF. The CDR3 coding sequence is TGTGCCAGCTCACCAGTCGGGGAGTCGCCTCAAGAGACCCAGTACTTC.

This clonotype has more than one count but fewer than ten. The V call is TRBV7-2, the J call TRBJ2-5; the D is unclear. The CDR3 covers 16 residues. In germline, CDR1 is SGHTA, CDR2 FQGNSA. V was trimmed by 5 bases and J by 5 bases, leaving 21 bases between them. The CDR3 nucleotides are TGTGCCAGCAGCCCCCCCGGTGCCCCCTTGTCGGAGACCCAGTACTTC. Its translation: CASSPPGAPLSETQYF.

This clonotype occurred a few times. The chain joins TRBV5-1 to TRBJ2-2; D is perhaps TRBD1 or TRBD2 (5 bases each). Trimming left V 4 bases short and J 1 base short, with 17 bases between. CDR3 length equals 17 residues. Germline CDR1 SGHRS, CDR2 YFSETQ. The CDR3: CASSIQPGTVNTGELFF. The CDR3 region has the DNA TGCGCCAGCAGCATACAACCCGGGACGGTGAACACCGGGGAGCTGTTTTTT.